This TCR beta chain was captured in a study of T cell responses to AZD1222 COVID-19 vaccine. Losses at the gene ends were 5 bases for V and 10 bases for J; bases not matched to a gene: 4. The CDR3 sequence is 11 residues long. CDR1 and CDR2 (germline): MNHEY, SVGAGI. Here immunoSEQ multiplex PCR was the method, and the copy in TCRdb shows in-frame clones only, minus some. Among almost 70,000 clones listed, 75% to 90% were seen once. The study's findings and limits: Baseline testing showed seropositivity in only five to seven AZD1222 recipients. The donor cohort was predominantly white British with a female majority, and clonal diversity may have been underestimated. Dominant CD4 TCR responses targeted spike regions 160-218 and 743-854.

About this clone itself: Antigen: not known.

Pooling covered second doses at about 4 or about 12 weeks. This specimen consisted of peripheral blood, obtained 28 days after the second AZD1222 dose. This receptor was taken from an adult who received the AZD1222 COVID-19 vaccine. The chain recombines TRBV6-5 with TRBJ1-2; TRBD1 agrees at 7 bases. The CDR3 protein is CASSRQGVYTF. The DNA of the CDR3 is TGTGCCAGCAGTAGACAGGGAGTCTACACCTTC.